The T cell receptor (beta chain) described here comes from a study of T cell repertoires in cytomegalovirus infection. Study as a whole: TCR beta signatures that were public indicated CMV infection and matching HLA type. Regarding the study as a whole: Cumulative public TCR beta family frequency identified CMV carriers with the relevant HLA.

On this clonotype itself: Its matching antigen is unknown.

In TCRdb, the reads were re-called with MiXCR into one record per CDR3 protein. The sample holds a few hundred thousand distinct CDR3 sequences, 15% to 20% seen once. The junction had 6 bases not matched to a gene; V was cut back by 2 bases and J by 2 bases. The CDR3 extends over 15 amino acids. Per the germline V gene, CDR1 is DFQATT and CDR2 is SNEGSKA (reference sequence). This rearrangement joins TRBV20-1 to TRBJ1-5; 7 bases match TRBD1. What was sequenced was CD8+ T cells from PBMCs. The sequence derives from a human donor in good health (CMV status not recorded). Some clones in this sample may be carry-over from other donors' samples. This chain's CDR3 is CSARSRQGGNQPQHF. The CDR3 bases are TGCAGTGCTAGATCCCGACAGGGCGGCAATCAGCCCCAGCATTTT.